These 15 T cell receptor beta chains were all obtained from the same sample, sequenced in a study of cytomegalovirus exposure and HLA in healthy donors. With 60 Vbeta and 13 Jbeta primers, the PCR was carried out. Libraries were prepared by immunoSEQ multiplex PCR; TCRdb keeps only in-frame clonotypes and omits some of them. In all, the sample yields about 40,000 clones. The specimen was PBMCs. These receptors originate from a male donor in good health and CMV-seronegative.

The CDR3 nucleotides read TGTGCCAGCAGCTCGGACAGGGGAAGAAACACCATATATTTT. Translation: CASSSDRGRNTIYF. The V and J genes are TRBV7-2 and TRBJ1-3; 9 positions match TRBD1. Germline-derived CDR1 and CDR2 are SGHTA and FQGNSA. The CDR3 runs to 14 residues. J was trimmed by 5 bases and V by 4 bases; bases with no gene match: 3.

This rearrangement joins TRBV5-1 to TRBJ1-2; TRBD1 aligns across 7 bases. Trimming took 5 bases from V and 2 from J; bases not matched to a gene: 9. Germline values: CDR1 SGHRS, CDR2 YFSETQ. The CDR3 is made up of 15 amino acids. The DNA of the CDR3 is TGCGCCAGCAGGGCCGGGACAGCTGAGAACTATGGCTACACCTTC. Protein: CASRAGTAENYGYTF.

The chain is built from TRBV29-1 and TRBJ2-5; 9 nucleotides agree with TRBD2. V dropped 1 base and J dropped 4; count of bases not matched to a gene: 4. From germline, CDR1 is SQVTM and CDR2 ANQGSEA. The CDR3 has 14 residues. Here the CDR3 reads CSVEGGGAGETQYF. The CDR3 nucleotides read TGCAGCGTTGAAGGCGGGGGGGCCGGAGAGACCCAGTACTTC. Combining the CDR3 with reference TRBV29-1 and TRBJ2-5 gives the whole variable domain SAVISQKPSRDICQRGTSLTIQCQVDSQVTMMFWYRQQPGQSLTLIATANQGSEATYESGFVIDKFPISRPNLTFSTLTVSNMSPEDSSIYLCSVEGGGAGETQYFGPGTRLLVL.

This rearrangement joins TRBV2 to TRBJ2-1; 10 bases are a match to TRBD2. The CDR3 is 17 residues long. Germline V gene lookup returns CDR1 SNHLY and CDR2 FYNNEI. Trimming removed 1 base from V and 3 bases from J; junction bases left unmatched: 6. Written as DNA, the CDR3 is TGTGCCAGCAGTGAAGTATGGGTAGCGGGGGGCTACAATGAGCAGTTCTTC. As protein: CASSEVWVAGGYNEQFF.

The chain recombines TRBV27 with TRBJ1-2; 9 bases align to TRBD1. The CDR3 is 13 amino acids. The germline V gene encodes CDR1 MNHEY and CDR2 SMNVEV (reference sequence). V lost 6 bases to trimming and J lost 6 bases; unmatched junction nucleotides: 5. The CDR3 protein is CASRLTGGDGYTF. In DNA form, the CDR3 reads TGTGCCAGCAGGCTCACAGGGGGCGATGGCTACACCTTC.

This sequence joins TRBV6-1 and TRBJ2-1, with TRBD2 identical over 7 bases. Germline CDR1 MNHNS, CDR2 SASEGT. This CDR3 has 15 residues. J was trimmed by 3 bases and V by 7 bases; bases with no gene match: 9. The CDR3 nucleotides are TGTGCCAGCATGCTCAGCGGGGAATACTACAATGAGCAGTTCTTC. Its protein product is CASMLSGEYYNEQFF.

The chain employs TRBV5-1 and TRBJ1-4; TRBD1 matches 8 bases. The CDR3 is 16 amino acids. From germline, CDR1 is SGHRS and CDR2 YFSETQ. V shed 4 bases, J shed 1 base, and the junction held 6 bases outside the gene matches. The CDR3 DNA follows: TGCGCCAGCAGCCCGATAGGACAGGGAACTAATGAAAAACTGTTTTTT. Its protein is CASSPIGQGTNEKLFF.

The V call is TRBV6-1, the J call TRBJ2-2; weak D call: TRBD1 (5 bases). The V end was cut by 5 bases, the J end by 1 base, with 11 bases between. Germline CDR1 and CDR2: MNHNS and SASEGT. This CDR3 contains 15 residues. CDR3 sequence (DNA): TGTGCCAGCAGTCAGGCCAGGGTGAACACCGGGGAGCTGTTTTTT. Residues: CASSQARVNTGELFF.

The chain joins TRBV7-9 to TRBJ2-7; D possibly corresponds to TRBD2 (7 bases). Germline V gene sequence: CDR1 SEHNR, CDR2 FQNEAQ (reference sequence). Trimming pared 8 bases from V and 7 bases from J, leaving 21 bases between. The CDR3 is 14 amino acids. The chain's CDR3 is CASRRGTSYAEQYF. The CDR3 nucleotides read TGTGCCAGCCGGCGGGGGACAAGTTACGCGGAGCAGTACTTC.

The V and J genes are TRBV5-1 and TRBJ2-5, with TRBD1 matching over 9 bases. The CDR3 sequence is 15 residues long. Per germline, CDR1 SGHRS and CDR2 YFSETQ. Losses at the gene ends were 5 bases for V and 1 base for J; bases not matched to a gene: 6. CDR3 amino acids: CASSSGTGRQETQYF. CDR3 sequence (DNA): TGCGCCAGCAGTTCCGGGACAGGGCGCCAAGAGACCCAGTACTTC.

The V call is TRBV6-4, the J call TRBJ1-1, with D possibly being TRBD1 (6 bases). Between the trimmed V and J ends, which lost 6 bases and 1 base, there was a span of 9 bases. The CDR3 spans 13 residues. Germline V CDR1 and CDR2: MRHNA, SNTAGT. CDR3 residues: CASSGQQNTEAFF. The CDR3 DNA reads TGTGCCAGCAGCGGACAGCAGAACACTGAAGCTTTCTTT.

The chain is built from TRBV27 and TRBJ1-6; 8 bases are shared with TRBD1. Per the germline V gene, CDR1 is MNHEY and CDR2 is SMNVEV (reference sequence). Trimming removed 6 bases from V and 10 bases from J; junction bases left unmatched: 11. The CDR3 is 15 residues long. The CDR3 region is CASSERGAGGSPLHF. As DNA, the CDR3 is TGTGCCAGCAGCGAAAGGGGGGCAGGGGGCTCACCCCTCCACTTT.

The rearrangement uses TRBV19 and TRBJ1-3, with D unclear. Germline loops: CDR1 LNHDA, CDR2 SQIVND (reference sequence). Trimming cost V 6 bases and J 6 bases, with 9 bases left between them. The CDR3 is 12 residues long. The CDR3 loop is CASSTLENTIYF. CDR3 coding DNA: TGTGCCAGTAGCACTCTTGAAAACACCATATATTTT.

The chain is built from TRBV6-6 and TRBJ1-6; a weak D match, TRBD1 (6 bases). Germline lookup yields CDR1 MNHNY and CDR2 SVGAGI (reference sequence). The CDR3 has 15 amino acids. Trimming pared 8 bases from V and 1 base from J, leaving 12 bases between. The CDR3 DNA reads TGTGCCAGCCGACAGGACCAATCCTATAATTCACCCCTCCACTTT. Protein: CASRQDQSYNSPLHF.

The chain combines TRBV5-1 with TRBJ2-7; tentatively, D is TRBD2 (6 bases). CDR1 and CDR2 (germline): SGHRS, YFSETQ. The CDR3 has 15 amino acids. V was cut by 6 bases and J by 0 bases, with 16 bases left in between. This CDR3 is CASTRGGGNSYEQYF. The CDR3 nucleotides read TGCGCCAGCACGCGGGGTGGGGGTAACTCCTACGAGCAGTACTTC.